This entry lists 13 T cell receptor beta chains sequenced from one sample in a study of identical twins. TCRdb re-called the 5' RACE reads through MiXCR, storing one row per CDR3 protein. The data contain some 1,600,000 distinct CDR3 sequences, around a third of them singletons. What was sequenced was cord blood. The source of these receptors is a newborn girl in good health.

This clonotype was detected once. CDR3 residues: CASSRGLAGGGTGNEQFF. CDR3 DNA sequence: TGTGCCAGCAGCCGAGGACTAGCGGGAGGGGGGACAGGTAATGAGCAGTTCTTC. This chain uses TRBV4-2 with TRBJ2-1; 15 bases line up with TRBD2. The CDR3 is 18 amino acids. In germline, CDR1 is LGHNA, CDR2 YNFKEQ. V was pared by 4 bases and J by 7 bases, with 11 bases of the junction left unmatched.

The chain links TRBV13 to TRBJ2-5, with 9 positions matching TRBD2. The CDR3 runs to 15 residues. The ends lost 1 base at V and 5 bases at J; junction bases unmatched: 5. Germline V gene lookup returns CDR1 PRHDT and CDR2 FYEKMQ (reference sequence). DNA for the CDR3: TGTGCCAGCAGCTTAGTGACTAGCGGAGCTGAGACCCAGTACTTC. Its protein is CASSLVTSGAETQYF.

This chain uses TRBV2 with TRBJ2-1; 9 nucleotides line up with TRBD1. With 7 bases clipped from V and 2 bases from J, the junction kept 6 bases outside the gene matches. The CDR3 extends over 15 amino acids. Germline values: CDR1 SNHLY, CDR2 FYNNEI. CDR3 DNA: TGTGCCAGCAAAGGGACAGGGCGAACCTACAATGAGCAGTTCTTC. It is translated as CASKGTGRTYNEQFF.

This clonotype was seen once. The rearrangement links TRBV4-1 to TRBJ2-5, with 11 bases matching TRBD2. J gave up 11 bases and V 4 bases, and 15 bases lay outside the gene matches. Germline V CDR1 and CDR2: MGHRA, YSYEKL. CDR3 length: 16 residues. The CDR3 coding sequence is TGCGCCAGCAGCCCACTCCCTAGCGGGAGGTGGGATGAGCAGTACTTC. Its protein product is CASSPLPSGRWDEQYF.

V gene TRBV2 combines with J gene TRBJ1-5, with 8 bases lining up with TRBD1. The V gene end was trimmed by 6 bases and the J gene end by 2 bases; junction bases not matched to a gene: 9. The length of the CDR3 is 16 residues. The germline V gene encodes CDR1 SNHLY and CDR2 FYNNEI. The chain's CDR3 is CASRKNRGSGNQPQHF. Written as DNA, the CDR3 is TGTGCCAGCAGGAAAAACAGGGGGTCGGGCAATCAGCCCCAGCATTTT. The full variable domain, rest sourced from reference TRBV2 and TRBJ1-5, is EPEVTQTPSHQVTQMGQEVILRCVPISNHLYFYWYRQILGQKVEFLVSFYNNEISEKSEIFDDQFSVERPDGSNFTLKIRSTKLEDSAMYFCASRKNRGSGNQPQHFGDGTRLSIL.

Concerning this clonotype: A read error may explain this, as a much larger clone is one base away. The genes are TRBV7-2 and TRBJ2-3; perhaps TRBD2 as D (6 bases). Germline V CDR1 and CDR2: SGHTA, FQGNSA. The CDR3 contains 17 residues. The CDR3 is CDSSLVGTPLPTDTQYF. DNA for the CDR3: TGTGACAGCAGCTTAGTCGGGACTCCGCTCCCGACAGATACGCAGTATTTT.

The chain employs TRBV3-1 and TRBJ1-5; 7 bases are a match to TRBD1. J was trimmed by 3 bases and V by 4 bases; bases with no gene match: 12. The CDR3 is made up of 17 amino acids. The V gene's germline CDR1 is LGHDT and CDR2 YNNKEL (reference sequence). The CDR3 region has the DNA TGTGCCAGCAGCCCCTTCCCCCGGGACAGCTTCAATCAGCCCCAGCATTTT. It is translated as CASSPFPRDSFNQPQHF.

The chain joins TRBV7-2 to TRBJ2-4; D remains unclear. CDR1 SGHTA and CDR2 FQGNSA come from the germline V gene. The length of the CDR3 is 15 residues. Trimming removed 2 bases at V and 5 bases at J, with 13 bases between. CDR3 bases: TGTGCCAGCAGCTTACAGACCTTCAGAGAAAACATTCAGTACTTC. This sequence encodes CASSLQTFRENIQYF.

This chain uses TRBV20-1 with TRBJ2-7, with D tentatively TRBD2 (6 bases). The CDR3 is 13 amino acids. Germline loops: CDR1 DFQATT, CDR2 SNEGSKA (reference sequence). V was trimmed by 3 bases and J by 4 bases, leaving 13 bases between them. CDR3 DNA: TGCAGTGCTAGTCCCAGACTAGTTTACGAGCAGTACTTC. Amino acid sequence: CSASPRLVYEQYF.

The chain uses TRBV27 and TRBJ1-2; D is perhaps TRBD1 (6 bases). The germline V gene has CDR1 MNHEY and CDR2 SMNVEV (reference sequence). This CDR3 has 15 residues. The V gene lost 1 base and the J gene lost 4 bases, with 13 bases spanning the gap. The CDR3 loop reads CASSLYPGVGYGYTF. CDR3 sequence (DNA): TGTGCCAGCAGTTTATATCCAGGGGTCGGCTATGGCTACACCTTC.

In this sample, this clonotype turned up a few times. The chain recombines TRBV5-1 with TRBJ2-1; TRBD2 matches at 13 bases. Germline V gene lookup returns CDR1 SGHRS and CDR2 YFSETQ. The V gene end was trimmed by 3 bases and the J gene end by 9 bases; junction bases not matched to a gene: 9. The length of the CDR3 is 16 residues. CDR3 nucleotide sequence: TGCGCCAGCAGCTCCCTAGGACTAGCGGGAGAAGGTGAGCAGTTCTTC. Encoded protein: CASSSLGLAGEGEQFF.

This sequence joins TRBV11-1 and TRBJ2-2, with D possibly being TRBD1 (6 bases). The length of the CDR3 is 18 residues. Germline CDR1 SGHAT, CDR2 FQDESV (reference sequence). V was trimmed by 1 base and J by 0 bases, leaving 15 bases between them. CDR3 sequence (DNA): TGTGCCAGCAGCTTAGGCCTCGGTACAGGGCCGAACACCGGGGAGCTGTTTTTT. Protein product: CASSLGLGTGPNTGELFF.

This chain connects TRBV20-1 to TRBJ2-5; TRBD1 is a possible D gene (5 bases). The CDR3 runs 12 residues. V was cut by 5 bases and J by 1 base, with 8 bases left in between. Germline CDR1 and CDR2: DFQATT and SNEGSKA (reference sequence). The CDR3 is CSAGAPQETQYF. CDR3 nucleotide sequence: TGCAGTGCTGGGGCCCCCCAAGAGACCCAGTACTTC.